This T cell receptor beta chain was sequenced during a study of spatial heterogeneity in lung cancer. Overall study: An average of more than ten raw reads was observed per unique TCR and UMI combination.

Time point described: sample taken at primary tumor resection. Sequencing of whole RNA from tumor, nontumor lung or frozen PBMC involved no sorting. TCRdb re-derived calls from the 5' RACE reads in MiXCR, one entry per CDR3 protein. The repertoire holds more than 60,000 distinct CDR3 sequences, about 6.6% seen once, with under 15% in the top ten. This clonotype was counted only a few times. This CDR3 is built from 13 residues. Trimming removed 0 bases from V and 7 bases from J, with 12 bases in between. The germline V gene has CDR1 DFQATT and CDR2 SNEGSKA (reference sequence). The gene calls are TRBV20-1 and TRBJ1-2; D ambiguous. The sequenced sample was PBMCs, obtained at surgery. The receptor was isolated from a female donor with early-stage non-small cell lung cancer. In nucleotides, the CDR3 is TGCAGTGCTAGAGATCGCAATGGGATTGGCTACACCTTC. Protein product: CSARDRNGIGYTF.